Only one count was recorded for the clone carrying this TCR beta chain. Repertoires were generated with immunoSEQ multiplex PCR, while TCRdb's copy carries only in-frame clones and drops some. The table has some 70,000 clones, around 88% seen once; the top ten hold approximately 16%. The sample originates from a study of blood T cell repertoires in COVID-19. Study in general: Sample material is recorded as cDNA or gDNA derived from T cells, B-cell-depleted T cells, or PBMCs.

CDR1 is MNHEY and CDR2 is SMNVEV in the germline V gene (reference sequence). Trimming pared 4 bases from V and 0 bases from J, leaving 9 bases between. This CDR3 is 15 amino acids long. This clonotype was obtained from a man in his forties with COVID-19, enrolled during active disease. The chain uses TRBV27 and TRBJ1-4, with a weak D call TRBD1 (5 bases). The sequenced sample consisted of peripheral blood. The CDR3 nucleotides read TGTGCCAGCAGTTCGACAGATTCAACTAATGAAAAACTGTTTTTT. This gives the protein CASSSTDSTNEKLFF.